Below, 16 T cell receptor beta chains from the same sample are listed, as sequenced in a study of cytomegalovirus exposure and HLA in healthy donors. Some clones are missing from TCRdb's copy, which holds only in-frame ones; the method was immunoSEQ multiplex PCR. This sample has 200,000 or so clones, with 80% to 95% found just once. The sequencing input was PBMCs. These receptors all stem from a woman aged 18-29 years in good health and CMV-seronegative.

This clone has only a few counts. The V and J genes are TRBV6-5 and TRBJ1-5, with 8 bases matching TRBD1. The CDR3 length is 13 residues. Per germline, CDR1 MNHEY and CDR2 SVGAGI. V shed 5 bases, J shed 6 bases, and the junction held 3 bases outside the gene matches. This CDR3 is CASSTQGAQPQHF. CDR3 bases: TGTGCCAGCAGTACCCAGGGGGCTCAGCCCCAGCATTTT.

The J gene is TRBJ1-5, the V gene TRBV10-2; TRBD1 matches at 9 bases. The CDR3 contains 16 residues. Germline V lookup: CDR1 WSHSY, CDR2 SAAADI. V gave up 3 bases and J gave up 6 bases; unmatched junction bases: 9. Written as DNA, the CDR3 is TGCGCCAGCAGTGACCGGACAGGGGTGGAGGGTCAGCCCCAGCATTTT. This gives the protein CASSDRTGVEGQPQHF.

A single count supports this clone. This chain connects TRBV6-1 to TRBJ1-2; weak D call: TRBD1 (6 bases). Germline lookup yields CDR1 MNHNS and CDR2 SASEGT. The CDR3 covers 12 residues. The V and J ends lost 4 bases and 4 bases respectively, with 7 bases between them. The CDR3 reads CASSVDSYGYTF. The CDR3 coding sequence is TGTGCCAGCAGTGTGGACAGCTATGGCTACACCTTC.

The genes are TRBV2 and TRBJ2-2, with D perhaps TRBD2 (5 bases). CDR1 is SNHLY and CDR2 is FYNNEI in the germline V gene. This CDR3 has 16 amino acids. Trimming left V 5 bases short and J 4 bases short, with 17 bases between. The CDR3 loop reads CASSPQRWGSTGELFF. The CDR3 nucleotides read TGTGCCAGCAGTCCCCAGCGGTGGGGAAGCACCGGGGAGCTGTTTTTT.

The rearrangement joins TRBV19 to TRBJ2-7; 7 bases match TRBD1. The CDR3 has 16 residues. Unmatched junction bases numbered 12, after V lost 0 bases and J lost 7 bases. The germline CDR1 and CDR2 sequences are LNHDA and SQIVND (reference sequence). CDR3 nucleotides: TGTGCCAGTAGTATAGAGATAGGGACAGCCTTAGGAGAGCAGTACTTC. It is translated as CASSIEIGTALGEQYF.

The chain carries TRBV6-5 and TRBJ1-2; 9 bases are a match to TRBD1. J lost 8 bases, V lost 7 bases, and 11 bases had no gene match. The CDR3 loop spans 14 amino acids. Germline lookup yields CDR1 MNHEY and CDR2 SVGAGI. In DNA, the CDR3 is TGTGCCAGCACCGAAAACAACAGGGGGCGAGGCTACACCTTC. It encodes CASTENNRGRGYTF.

V is TRBV4-1 and J is TRBJ2-5, with D maybe TRBD2 (5 bases). The CDR3 loop spans 12 amino acids. In germline, CDR1 is MGHRA, CDR2 YSYEKL. V shed 5 bases and J shed 4 bases, with 8 bases lying between them. CDR3: CASSGTRETQYF. The CDR3 DNA reads as TGCGCCAGCAGCGGAACTAGAGAGACCCAGTACTTC.

This clone appeared once. J is TRBJ2-7 and V is TRBV4-1; 10 bases agree with TRBD1. The length of the CDR3 is 16 residues. The junction had 2 bases not matched to a gene; V was cut back by 0 bases and J by 0 bases. CDR1 is MGHRA and CDR2 is YSYEKL in the germline V gene. This CDR3 reads CASSQEWTGGSYEQYF. The CDR3 DNA sequence: TGCGCCAGCAGCCAAGAGTGGACAGGGGGCTCCTACGAGCAGTACTTC.

The chain is built from TRBV30 and TRBJ2-5; 8 bases are a match to TRBD2. The CDR3 spans 16 residues. The ends lost 0 bases at V and 3 bases at J; junction bases unmatched: 9. Germline V CDR1 and CDR2: GTSNPN, SVGIG (reference sequence). CDR3 sequence: CAWSVRFPGGKETQYF. CDR3 DNA sequence: TGTGCCTGGAGTGTAAGGTTTCCGGGGGGGAAAGAGACCCAGTACTTC.

CDR3 loop: CASSVGGETGTFFYEQYF. CDR3 DNA: TGTGCCAGCAGCGTAGGGGGGGAGACAGGGACGTTTTTCTACGAGCAGTACTTC. This rearrangement joins TRBV9 to TRBJ2-7; tentative D call: TRBD1 (7 bases). The germline V gene has CDR1 SGDLS and CDR2 YYNGEE. Deletions cut 0 bases from V and 3 bases from J, with 22 bases between. This CDR3 is 18 amino acids long.

This sequence joins TRBV18 and TRBJ1-2; D call uncertain. Trimming stripped 3 bases from V and 3 bases from J, with 14 bases between. The CDR3 is 15 residues long. CDR1 and CDR2 (germline): KGHSH, LQKENI. CDR3 amino acids: CASSPLQLNDYGYTF. DNA of the CDR3: TGTGCCAGCTCACCTCTTCAGTTGAACGACTATGGCTACACCTTC.

This clone has a single count. This chain uses TRBV30 with TRBJ1-3; no definite D call. V was clipped by 2 bases and J by 3 bases, with 8 bases between them. The CDR3 has 13 amino acids. Germline CDR1 is GTSNPN and CDR2 is SVGIG (reference sequence). CDR3 sequence: CAWSILGGNTIYF. CDR3 bases: TGTGCCTGGAGTATTCTCGGTGGAAACACCATATATTTT.

The count of this clone is one. V gene TRBV6-6 combines with J gene TRBJ1-6, with 7 bases fitting TRBD1. The CDR3 extends over 14 amino acids. Germline V gene data show CDR1 as MNHNY and CDR2 as SVGAGI (reference sequence). V trimming: 2 bases; J trimming: 9 bases; junction bases outside the gene matches: 4. The DNA of the CDR3 is TGTGCCAGCAGTTACGAGGGGGCGCGTTCACCCCTCCACTTT. It encodes CASSYEGARSPLHF.

This chain uses TRBV5-1 with TRBJ2-7; 7 bases match TRBD1. In germline, CDR1 is SGHRS, CDR2 YFSETQ. The J segment lost 7 bases and the V segment lost 6 bases, leaving 16 bases of the junction unmatched. The CDR3 consists of 15 residues. CDR3 protein: CASTYLQGLRGEQYF. CDR3 in DNA: TGCGCCAGCACCTACCTACAGGGGTTGAGGGGGGAGCAGTACTTC.

This clone turned up a few times. The gene calls are TRBV11-2 and TRBJ1-2, with D perhaps TRBD1 (6 bases). Germline V lookup: CDR1 SGHAT, CDR2 FQNNGV. This CDR3 has 17 residues. V lost 5 bases and J lost 2, with 21 bases in between. The CDR3 is CASSLLPTGLQNYGYTF. The CDR3 DNA is TGTGCCAGCAGCCTACTACCAACAGGGTTGCAAAACTATGGCTACACCTTC.

The V gene is TRBV7-9, the J gene TRBJ1-5; D unresolved. CDR1 is SEHNR, CDR2 FQNEAQ, per germline (reference sequence). V lost 4 bases, J lost 6 bases, and 10 bases lay in between. This CDR3 comprises 13 residues. The DNA of the CDR3 is TGTGCCAGCAGCTCCGGGAGGCCTCAGCCCCAGCATTTT. Protein product: CASSSGRPQPQHF.